The rows below give T cell receptor beta chains drawn from one sample of a study of T cell repertoires in cytomegalovirus infection. These receptors are not linked to any known antigen. TCRdb fed the reads into MiXCR, producing one record per CDR3 protein. The sample lists 370,000 or so distinct CDR3 sequences; about 35% were seen once. This specimen was cultured PBMCs, taken from culture after CMV antigen stimulation. The origin of the receptors is a human donor in good health (CMV status not recorded). Some clones in this sample may be carry-over from other donors' samples. Both conserved end residues are part of each CDR3. The D gene is left open where the match is weak. For some rows the clone size is stated as once, few or many, or as a class when expanded; others skip it.

V gene	D gene	CDR3 length	clone size	J gene	CDR3 protein	CDR3 DNA
TRBV19	NA	16	few	TRBJ1-2	CASSPRILGPKGGYTF	TGTGCCAGTAGTCCCCGCATTCTAGGGCCCAAAGGCGGCTACACCTTC
TRBV7-8	NA	16	NA	TRBJ2-2	CASSPRVAGGTGELFF	TGTGCCAGCAGCCCCCGAGTAGCCGGGGGCACCGGGGAGCTGTTTTTT
TRBV11-1	NA	14	few	TRBJ2-2	CASSKLLNTGELFF	TGTGCCAGCAGCAAATTACTGAACACCGGGGAGCTGTTTTTT
TRBV7-2	NA	13	many	TRBJ1-1	CASSLGFTTEAFF	TGTGCCAGCAGCTTAGGTTTCACCACTGAAGCTTTCTTT
TRBV12-3/TRBV12-4	TRBD2	15	NA	TRBJ2-5	CASLSGLAGGETQYF	TGTGCCAGCCTCTCGGGACTAGCGGGAGGAGAGACCCAGTACTTC
TRBV12-3/TRBV12-4	TRBD1	14	few	TRBJ1-2	CASSMTGETYGYTF	TGTGCCAGCAGTATGACAGGGGAGACCTATGGCTACACCTTC
TRBV7-2	NA	16	NA	TRBJ2-5	CASSRRTGAGQETQYF	TGTGCCAGCAGCCGTAGGACTGGTGCAGGCCAAGAGACCCAGTACTTC
TRBV4-1	NA	15	NA	TRBJ1-1	CASSQEEGPNTEAFF	TGCGCCAGCAGCCAAGAGGAGGGGCCGAACACTGAAGCTTTCTTT
TRBV7-8	NA	14	NA	TRBJ1-1	CASSQGHQNTEAFF	TGTGCCAGCAGCCAGGGACACCAGAACACTGAAGCTTTCTTT
TRBV19	TRBD1	16	NA	TRBJ1-4	CASSIIQGQGGEKLFF	TGTGCCAGTAGTATCATCCAAGGACAGGGAGGGGAAAAACTGTTTTTT
TRBV7-9	TRBD1	15	few	TRBJ1-3	CASSFSQGGGNTIYF	TGTGCCAGCAGCTTCTCACAGGGGGGTGGAAACACCATATATTTT
TRBV7-9	NA	15	few	TRBJ2-5	CASSLGPRSEETQYF	TGTGCCAGCAGCCTAGGTCCCAGATCGGAAGAGACCCAGTACTTC
TRBV15	NA	14	NA	TRBJ1-5	CATSRVGGNQPQHF	TGTGCCACCAGCAGAGTAGGGGGAAATCAGCCCCAGCATTTT
TRBV20-1	TRBD2	15	NA	TRBJ2-1	CSARLAGGPRNEQFF	TGCAGTGCTAGACTAGCGGGAGGGCCTCGGAATGAGCAGTTCTTC
TRBV4-1	NA	16	NA	TRBJ2-1	CASSRNGARRGNEQFF	TGCGCCAGCAGCCGAAATGGAGCTAGGAGGGGGAATGAGCAGTTCTTC
TRBV28	TRBD2	14	NA	TRBJ2-3	CASSSPSGRRTQYF	TGTGCCAGCAGTTCCCCTAGCGGGAGACGTACGCAGTATTTT
TRBV7-2	NA	13	NA	TRBJ1-1	CASSSLDGYEAFF	TGTGCCAGCAGCTCACTGGACGGATATGAAGCTTTCTTT
TRBV5-1	TRBD2	21	NA	TRBJ2-7	CASSLRPVTGTSGPSSYEQYF	TGCGCCAGCAGCTTGAGGCCAGTAACAGGGACTAGCGGACCGAGCTCCTACGAGCAGTACTTC
TRBV6-8	NA	12	few	TRBJ2-2	CATGTNTGELFF	TGTGCCACTGGTACGAACACCGGGGAGCTGTTTTTT